This T cell receptor (beta chain) was observed in a study of glioma-infiltrating T cells after dendritic cell vaccination. Study as a whole: Glioblastoma patients came from Phase I and II dendritic cell vaccination trials. Patients received three intradermal dendritic cell vaccine injections at biweekly intervals.

TCRB CDR3 was amplified from 2 ug genomic DNA or less. Libraries were prepared by immunoSEQ multiplex PCR; TCRdb keeps only in-frame clonotypes and omits some of them. In the table there are 80,000 to 95,000 clones, 85% of which are singletons. This clone was detected once. Specified time point: after dendritic cell vaccination, including at tumor progression/relapse. Selection required adequate fresh-frozen tumor tissue plus more than two years' survival data. Per germline, CDR1 SGHKS and CDR2 YYEKEE (reference sequence). The V end lost 0 bases, the J end lost 3 bases, and 10 bases lay between the germline ends. This CDR3 is built from 14 residues.

This TCR came from a human donor with glioblastoma. The rearrangement uses TRBV5-5 and TRBJ2-7, with D perhaps TRBD1 (5 bases). The sequenced sample was blood, obtained after dendritic cell vaccination. The CDR3 DNA reads TGTGCCAGCAGCTTGGCACAGGATCACTACGAGCAGTACTTC. Its protein is CASSLAQDHYEQYF.